These 10 T cell receptor beta chains were all obtained from the same sample, sequenced in a study of cytotoxic CD8 clonotypes in ibrutinib-treated CLL. Assay: immunoSEQ multiplex PCR; the TCRdb copy retains only in-frame clones and omits some. The sample has 250,000 to 350,000 clones; approximately 76% are singletons. The specimen comprised PBMCs, sampled at disease progression, from a patient treated with ibrutinib. These receptors were obtained from a human donor with chronic lymphocytic leukemia.

This chain links TRBV10-3 with TRBJ2-7, with D perhaps matching TRBD1 (6 bases). Germline lookup yields CDR1 ENHRY and CDR2 SYGVKD. The CDR3 consists of 12 residues. Trimming shortened V by 6 bases and J by 4 bases, and 10 bases separated the two germline ends. CDR3 sequence reads: CAISEQGYEQYF. CDR3 nucleotides: TGTGCCATCAGCGAGCAGGGGTACGAGCAGTACTTC.

V gene TRBV5-8 combines with J gene TRBJ2-5; TRBD1 matches at 7 bases. This CDR3 region has 13 residues. CDR1 and CDR2 (germline): SGHTS, YDEGEE. V lost 5 bases to trimming and J lost 3 bases; unmatched junction nucleotides: 4. The CDR3 nucleotides read TGTGCCAGCAGGGCCGGGACAGAAGAGACCCAGTACTTC. Protein sequence: CASRAGTEETQYF.

The chain carries TRBV5-8 and TRBJ2-5; no clear D gene. From germline, CDR1 is SGHTS and CDR2 YDEGEE. This CDR3 is built from 15 residues. Trimming cost V 0 bases and J 1 base, with 10 bases left between them. CDR3 in amino acids: CASSLVAERQETQYF. Here the CDR3 DNA reads TGTGCCAGCAGCTTGGTGGCAGAACGCCAAGAGACCCAGTACTTC.

In this sample, this clone turned up a few times. The rearrangement links TRBV4-1 to TRBJ2-7; 7 positions match TRBD2. This CDR3 contains 12 residues. V dropped 2 bases and J dropped 6; count of bases not matched to a gene: 1. The V gene's germline CDR1 is MGHRA and CDR2 YSYEKL. CDR3: CASSQTGGEQYF. For the CDR3, the DNA is TGCGCCAGCAGCCAAACGGGGGGCGAGCAGTACTTC.

The rearrangement uses TRBV7-9 and TRBJ2-2, with 7 bases aligning to TRBD1. The CDR3 is made up of 15 amino acids. Germline V gene sequence: CDR1 SEHNR, CDR2 FQNEAQ (reference sequence). V was clipped by 5 bases and J by 0 bases; unmatched bases: 3. CDR3 DNA sequence: TGTGCCAGCAGCCCGGGACAGACGAACACCGGGGAGCTGTTTTTT. This encodes CASSPGQTNTGELFF. Full variable domain (remainder filled in from reference TRBV7-9 and TRBJ2-2): DTGVSQNPRHKITKRGQNVTFRCDPISEHNRLYWYRQTLGQGPEFLTYFQNEAQLEKSRLLSDRFSAERPKGSFSTLEIQRTEQGDSAMYLCASSPGQTNTGELFFGEGSRLTVL.

This clone was recorded once. J is TRBJ2-5 and V is TRBV11-2; D may match TRBD1 or TRBD2 (5 bases each). Looked up from germline, CDR1 is SGHAT and CDR2 is FQNNGV. This CDR3 is 15 amino acids long. Trimming cost V 6 bases and J 1 base, with 15 bases left between them. The DNA of the CDR3 is TGTGCCAGCAGGGGGTTGATGGGGACCCAAGAGACCCAGTACTTC. It translates to CASRGLMGTQETQYF.

V is TRBV20-1 and J is TRBJ2-7; maybe TRBD2 (5 bases). V was shortened by 1 base and J by 7 bases, with 8 bases between the two germline ends. The CDR3 loop spans 11 amino acids. Germline CDR1 DFQATT, CDR2 SNEGSKA (reference sequence). In DNA, the CDR3 is TGCAGTGCTAGAGGGACTTTAGAGCAGTACTTC. Its translation is CSARGTLEQYF.

V usage is TRBV19 and J usage is TRBJ1-2, with TRBD1 identical over 7 bases. CDR1 is LNHDA, CDR2 SQIVND, per germline (reference sequence). The ends lost 4 bases at V and 4 bases at J; junction bases unmatched: 6. This CDR3 spans 14 amino acids. The CDR3 DNA reads as TGTGCCAGTAGTACCAGACAGGGAGGCTATGGCTACACCTTC. Translating it yields CASSTRQGGYGYTF.

This clone was detected once. The chain uses TRBV15 and TRBJ2-7; TRBD1 is a possible D gene (6 bases). Germline V gene data show CDR1 as LNHNV and CDR2 as YYDKDF (reference sequence). This CDR3 contains 15 residues. V was cut by 5 bases and J by 2 bases, with 16 bases left in between. The CDR3 spells CATSRSRGVTYEQYF. The CDR3, as DNA: TGTGCCACCAGCCGCTCCAGGGGAGTGACCTACGAGCAGTACTTC. The whole variable domain, remainder taken from reference TRBV15 and TRBJ2-7, is DAMVIQNPRYQVTQFGKPVTLSCSQTLNHNVMYWYQQKSSQAPKLLFHYYDKDFNNEADTPDNFQSRRPNTSFCFLDIRSPGLGDTAMYLCATSRSRGVTYEQYFGPGTRLTVT.

This clone occurred a few times. V is TRBV6-4 and J is TRBJ2-7, with D hard to call. This CDR3 comprises 8 residues. Trimming pared 6 bases from V and 10 bases from J, leaving 4 bases between. The germline V gene encodes CDR1 MRHNA and CDR2 SNTAGT. DNA for the CDR3: TGTGCCAGCAGGAAACAGTACTTC. Translated, it gives CASRKQYF.